This T cell receptor (beta chain) was obtained from a study of CD8 T cells in ankylosing spondylitis (dated by TCRdb to about 2017). Regarding the research as a whole: The study set out to find disease-linked TCR variants by profiling T cell receptor beta repertoires in ankylosing spondylitis patients and healthy donors. The full study cohort was made up of 25 to 30 ankylosing spondylitis patients and 108 healthy donors. Samples of peripheral blood were taken, and for ankylosing spondylitis patients, synovial fluid was collected as well.

Beyond this particular receptor, the publication reports: According to the report, matched synovial fluid samples from ankylosing spondylitis patients were significantly enriched for the disease-linked clones. The disease-linked clones had a CD8+ phenotype and were found at relatively low frequencies in peripheral blood. A TCR beta motif of about 8 highly homologous amino acid variants appeared characteristic of blood from ankylosing spondylitis patients. Some TCR beta motif variants had previously been reported in synovial fluid and blood of reactive arthritis patients, which suggested common disease-initiation mechanisms.

The CDR3 sequence holds 14 residues, the cysteine and phenylalanine included. This entry keeps only the CDR3 DNA: 42 bases, framed from base 1. A distance of 8 bases separates the germline ends of V and J, which lose 5 bases and 0 bases respectively. The germline V gene (reference sequence) provides CDR1 DFQATT and CDR2 SNEGSKA. Comments on this clonotype: The target of this receptor is not known. The sample holds no much larger clone one base away, and base qualities are not on file.

TCRdb names Illumina HiSeq 2500 as the instrument used. TCR beta libraries were prepared by quantitative 5'-RACE with molecular barcodes. The authors' analysis ran thus. Disease-linked TCR variants were identified with a new computational method built on a probabilistic model of VDJ rearrangement. Through fastp at Q25 and MiXCR, TCRdb rebuilt clones from the public reads, retaining in-frame beta chains. Rows with one shared CDR3 protein collapse into an entry with the most common genes and DNA. The V and J calls shown here were made by TCRdb, not taken from the authors' results. This sample has a few hundred thousand distinct CDR3 sequences in its table, and about 6.7% of those were observed once. The ten most abundant clones make up 14% of the sample.

The rearrangement combines TRBV20-1 with TRBJ2-6, with the D gene not clear enough to name. The sample was blood, either unsorted or a sorted T cell fraction (not recorded which). The receptor was isolated from a male donor with ankylosing spondylitis. The CDR3 protein: CSASGFSGANVLTF. The sequenced DNA is TGCAGTGCTTCAGGATTCTCTGGGGCCAACGTCCTGACTTTC.